Listed here are 31 T cell receptor beta chains from one sample, sequenced in a study of shared clonotypes between healthy human individuals. Generated by immunoSEQ multiplex PCR, the TCRdb table keeps only in-frame clones and is missing some. The data show more than 550,000 clones, roughly 91% seen once. Sequenced: memory CD8+ T cells from PBMCs. Sample subset: CD45RO+ cells pooled with CCR7-negative TemRA cells. These receptors were collected from a man between 18 and 29 years old in good health. Some clones in this sample may be carry-over from other donors' samples.

This chain uses TRBV28 with TRBJ2-7; 8 positions agree with TRBD1. The V gene's germline CDR1 is MDHEN and CDR2 SYDVKM. The CDR3 totals 14 residues. V lost 7 bases to trimming and J lost 3 bases; unmatched junction nucleotides: 8. CDR3 in DNA: TGTGCCAGCACCCTCCCAGGGGGCAGCTACGAGCAGTACTTC. Its translation: CASTLPGGSYEQYF.

CDR3 loop: CSVELGVVETQYF. In DNA, the CDR3 is TGCAGCGTTGAATTGGGAGTAGTGGAGACCCAGTACTTC. V is TRBV29-1 and J is TRBJ2-5; D might be TRBD2 (5 bases). The CDR3 spans 13 residues. V lost 2 bases and J lost 5, with 12 bases in between. Looked up from germline, CDR1 is SQVTM and CDR2 is ANQGSEA.

V gene TRBV7-2 combines with J gene TRBJ1-6; no clear D gene. Germline V gene data show CDR1 as SGHTA and CDR2 as FQGNSA. The CDR3 is 17 amino acids. V gave up 0 bases and J gave up 8 bases, with 17 bases separating them. The CDR3 coding sequence is TGTGCCAGCAGCTTAGCGATGGTGCCGTTCCTGGATTCACCCCTCCACTTT. Amino acids: CASSLAMVPFLDSPLHF.

The table lists this clone with a few counts. The J gene is TRBJ2-1, the V gene TRBV28, with TRBD2 matching 7 bases. CDR3 length equals 15 residues. V trimming: 6 bases; J trimming: 8 bases; junction bases outside the gene matches: 13. CDR1 is MDHEN and CDR2 is SYDVKM in the germline V gene. The CDR3 bases are TGTGCCAGCAGGCCCCGGCGGGAGCCCTGGCATGAGCAGTTCTTC. It codes for CASRPRREPWHEQFF.

This chain uses TRBV19 with TRBJ2-5; D might be TRBD1 (6 bases). CDR3 length: 15 amino acids. CDR1 is LNHDA and CDR2 is SQIVND in the germline V gene (reference sequence). Trimming left V 4 bases short and J 2 bases short, with 14 bases between. The CDR3, as DNA: TGTGCCAGTAGTACCGCCGGGACACAGCAAGAGACCCAGTACTTC. This gives the protein CASSTAGTQQETQYF.

The chain combines TRBV27 with TRBJ2-4; a possible D gene is TRBD1 (6 bases). Germline CDR1 is MNHEY and CDR2 is SMNVEV (reference sequence). The CDR3 spans 15 residues. Trimming took off 6 bases at V and 7 bases at J, with 19 bases between the two ends. This CDR3 reads CASSSVVWGPNIQYF. The CDR3 nucleotides read TGTGCCAGCAGCAGCGTCGTTTGGGGGCCGAACATTCAGTACTTC.

The V and J genes are TRBV28 and TRBJ1-1; TRBD1 aligns across 9 bases. Looked up from germline, CDR1 is MDHEN and CDR2 is SYDVKM. V shed 5 bases and J 1 base; nucleotides not matched to a gene: 8. The CDR3 loop spans 16 amino acids. In DNA form, the CDR3 reads TGTGCCAGCAGTCTTTACAGGGGGCTTAAGAACACTGAAGCTTTCTTT. Translated: CASSLYRGLKNTEAFF.

The sample holds one count of this clone. CDR3 protein: CASSHPGTGGRTNEKLFF. CDR3 coding DNA: TGCGCCAGCAGCCACCCCGGGACAGGGGGACGAACTAATGAAAAACTGTTTTTT. The V and J genes are TRBV4-1 and TRBJ1-4; the match to TRBD1 covers 11 bases. CDR1 and CDR2 (germline): MGHRA, YSYEKL. The CDR3 is made up of 18 amino acids. V lost 3 bases, J lost 1 base, and 7 bases stayed unmatched.

The V and J genes are TRBV18 and TRBJ2-1; 7 bases are a match to TRBD1. The CDR3 totals 15 residues. Germline V CDR1 and CDR2: KGHSH, LQKENI. Germline trimming cut 4 bases from V and 8 bases from J; bases unmatched to any gene: 11. The CDR3 sequence is CASSQQWDSNDEQFF. Written as DNA, the CDR3 is TGTGCCAGCTCACAACAATGGGACAGTAACGATGAGCAGTTCTTC.

The chain joins TRBV9 to TRBJ2-7; D is unclear. Germline CDR1 and CDR2: SGDLS and YYNGEE. This CDR3 is 13 amino acids long. V was trimmed by 3 bases and J by 3 bases, leaving 10 bases between them. CDR3 protein: CASSAGSIYEQYF. Here the CDR3 DNA reads TGTGCCAGCAGCGCGGGCAGCATCTACGAGCAGTACTTC.

The chain employs TRBV4-1 and TRBJ2-3; TRBD2 matches 12 bases. J lost 8 bases, V lost 0 bases, and 6 bases had no gene match. The germline V gene has CDR1 MGHRA and CDR2 YSYEKL. The CDR3 loop spans 16 amino acids. CDR3 loop: CASSQDWGLAGSTQYF. The CDR3 DNA reads TGCGCCAGCAGCCAAGATTGGGGACTAGCGGGCTCTACGCAGTATTTT.

This rearrangement joins TRBV5-6 to TRBJ2-1; 9 positions agree with TRBD1. Germline V gives CDR1 SGHDT, CDR2 YYEEEE. After removal of 4 bases from V and 2 bases from J, the junction contained 13 bases not matched to a gene. The CDR3 is 18 amino acids. CDR3 protein: CASSLPGTGFGAYNEQFF. In DNA, the CDR3 is TGTGCCAGCAGCCTTCCCGGGACAGGGTTTGGGGCCTACAATGAGCAGTTCTTC.

The CDR3 loop is CASSWGFSLTSGNTIYF. The CDR3, as DNA: TGTGCCAGCAGCTGGGGGTTTAGCCTTACCTCTGGAAACACCATATATTTT. The chain links TRBV5-6 to TRBJ1-3, with TRBD1 as a possible D gene (5 bases). Trimming cost V 3 bases and J 0 bases, with 16 bases left between them. This CDR3 region has 17 residues. Germline V gives CDR1 SGHDT, CDR2 YYEEEE.

J is TRBJ2-5 and V is TRBV28; D is uncertain. Germline V lookup: CDR1 MDHEN, CDR2 SYDVKM. The ends were cut back, 4 bases at V and 2 bases at J, with 20 bases in the middle. This CDR3 has 17 amino acids. CDR3 amino acids: CASSSTSVFGTQETQYF. CDR3 nucleotide sequence: TGTGCCAGCAGTTCAACCTCGGTCTTCGGTACACAAGAGACCCAGTACTTC.

The genes are TRBV18 and TRBJ1-3; D remains ambiguous. In germline, CDR1 is KGHSH, CDR2 LQKENI. V was pared by 2 bases and J by 4 bases, with 15 bases between. This CDR3 spans 16 amino acids. CDR3 sequence reads: CASSPERPSAGNTIYF. CDR3 in DNA: TGTGCCAGCTCACCAGAGAGACCCTCCGCGGGAAACACCATATATTTT.

The V and J genes are TRBV28 and TRBJ1-2; D is perhaps TRBD1 (5 bases). Per germline, CDR1 MDHEN and CDR2 SYDVKM. The V and J ends lost 3 bases and 5 bases respectively, with 13 bases between them. The CDR3 is made up of 14 amino acids. The CDR3 DNA sequence: TGTGCCAGCAGTTTTTCTGGGGCCGGATATGGCTACACCTTC. Its protein is CASSFSGAGYGYTF.

This chain joins TRBV5-6 and TRBJ2-7; the D gene is possibly TRBD2 (5 bases). There are 14 residues in the CDR3. Germline V gene lookup returns CDR1 SGHDT and CDR2 YYEEEE. Trimming removed 4 bases at V and 0 bases at J, with 11 bases between. CDR3 sequence reads: CASSLWRSSYEQYF. CDR3 DNA sequence: TGTGCCAGCAGCCTATGGAGGAGCTCCTACGAGCAGTACTTC.

V and J are TRBV30 and TRBJ1-1; possibly TRBD1 for D (5 bases). This CDR3 has 13 residues. From germline, CDR1 is GTSNPN and CDR2 SVGIG (reference sequence). Trimming stripped 3 bases from V and 3 bases from J, with 11 bases between. DNA of the CDR3: TGTGCCTGGAGGGAGGGGATGTACACTGAAGCTTTCTTT. Protein: CAWREGMYTEAFF.

This clone has a single count. The rearrangement joins TRBV25-1 to TRBJ2-7; D tentatively reads TRBD1 or TRBD2 (5 bases each). CDR1 is MGHDK and CDR2 is SYGVNS in the germline V gene. Deletions cut 8 bases from V and 1 base from J, with 12 bases between. This CDR3 has 13 amino acids. The chain's CDR3 is CASRVRGSYEQYF. The CDR3, as DNA: TGTGCCAGCCGTGTGAGGGGATCCTACGAGCAGTACTTC.

Comment on this clone: One end of the junction varies from germline; a read error may be responsible. The chain has TRBV7-9 and TRBJ2-2; 9 nucleotides align to TRBD2. This CDR3 is built from 12 residues. The germline gives CDR1 SEHNR, CDR2 FQNEAQ (reference sequence). The CDR3, as DNA: TGTGCCAGCAGCCTAGCGGGAGGGGAGCTGTTTTTT. This encodes CASSLAGGELFF.

The count of this clone is one. V and J are TRBV27 and TRBJ2-5; possible D gene TRBD2, 5 bases. Germline V gene lookup returns CDR1 MNHEY and CDR2 SMNVEV (reference sequence). The CDR3 has 14 amino acids. Trimming removed 5 bases from V and 9 bases from J, with 19 bases in between. CDR3 amino acids: CASSPSLRPAAQYF. In nucleotides, the CDR3 is TGTGCCAGCAGTCCCTCCTTGCGGCCAGCGGCCCAGTACTTC.

The V gene is TRBV27, the J gene TRBJ1-4; 9 nucleotides line up with TRBD1. Germline V gives CDR1 MNHEY, CDR2 SMNVEV (reference sequence). V was pared by 5 bases and J by 7 bases, with 5 bases of the junction left unmatched. The CDR3 has 14 amino acids. The CDR3 loop reads CASSVTGGPEKLFF. The CDR3 DNA reads TGTGCCAGCAGTGTTACAGGGGGCCCTGAAAAACTGTTTTTT.

This clone showed up just once. The gene calls are TRBV29-1 and TRBJ2-5, with 15 bases matching TRBD2. The DNA matches TRBJ2-7 better at its end, which makes the J call doubtful. Germline V gene lookup returns CDR1 SQVTM and CDR2 ANQGSEA. The CDR3 totals 14 residues. CDR3 residues: CSVAGLAGGYEQYF. CDR3 in DNA: TGCAGCGTTGCGGGACTAGCGGGAGGATACGAGCAGTACTTC.

This clone was seen a handful of times. Germline is not matched at one junction end, which may reflect a read error. This sequence joins TRBV28 and TRBJ2-6, with 8 bases fitting TRBD1. CDR1 and CDR2 (germline): MDHEN, SYDVKM. The CDR3 runs to 19 residues. CDR3 loop: CASTLSPRGRVSGANVLTF. CDR3 nucleotides: TGTGCCAGCACTTTAAGCCCCAGGGGGCGAGTCTCTGGGGCCAACGTCCTGACTTTC.

The rearrangement joins TRBV25-1 to TRBJ2-5; weak D call: TRBD1 (5 bases). The V gene's germline CDR1 is MGHDK and CDR2 SYGVNS. The V and J ends lost 6 bases and 4 bases respectively, with 18 bases between them. The CDR3 loop spans 15 amino acids. CDR3 in DNA: TGTGCCAGCAGCCAACAGGCCAGGTCGGTAGAGACCCAGTACTTC. This sequence encodes CASSQQARSVETQYF.

The chain combines TRBV11-2 with TRBJ2-1, with 13 bases fitting TRBD2. There are 14 residues in the CDR3. Germline V gene data show CDR1 as SGHAT and CDR2 as FQNNGV. V lost 5 bases, J lost 9 bases, and 4 bases stayed unmatched. CDR3 bases: TGTGCCAGCAGCCCCGGACTAGCGGGAGCTGAGCAGTTCTTC. It is translated as CASSPGLAGAEQFF.

This chain uses TRBV27 with TRBJ2-7, with D possibly TRBD2 on 6 matching bases. V was pared by 8 bases and J by 6 bases, with 20 bases between. The CDR3 has 14 amino acids. Germline CDR1 reads MNHEY; CDR2 reads SMNVEV (reference sequence). The DNA of the CDR3 is TGTGCCAGCTGCCCGCAGGAGGGCACCTGCGAGCAGTACTTC. Protein: CASCPQEGTCEQYF.

With respect to this clone: Other DNA sequences in this specimen translate into the identical CDR3. This chain uses TRBV9 with TRBJ2-2, with unresolved D. V was cut by 2 bases and J by 6 bases, with 5 bases left in between. Germline loops: CDR1 SGDLS, CDR2 YYNGEE. This CDR3 has 12 residues. The CDR3 DNA reads as TGTGCCAGCAGCGTTAACTCCGGGGAGCTGTTTTTT. It encodes CASSVNSGELFF.

This CDR3 is CASSVAPGLAYEQYF. The CDR3, as DNA: TGTGCCAGCAGCGTAGCCCCCGGACTAGCCTACGAGCAGTACTTC. This chain links TRBV9 with TRBJ2-7, with TRBD2 matching 7 bases. The CDR3 runs 15 residues. CDR1 and CDR2 from the germline V gene are SGDLS and YYNGEE. V lost 0 bases to trimming and J lost 2 bases; unmatched junction nucleotides: 5.

The gene calls are TRBV5-8 and TRBJ2-7; D perhaps matches TRBD2 (6 bases). Germline lookup yields CDR1 SGHTS and CDR2 YDEGEE. V lost 4 bases and J lost 6, with 14 bases in between. The CDR3 contains 13 residues. The CDR3 region is CASSLLRDFEQYF. The CDR3 DNA sequence: TGTGCCAGCAGCCTACTTCGGGACTTCGAGCAGTACTTC.

A remark on this clone: A read error may account for a junction end that differs from germline. The J gene is TRBJ2-7, the V gene TRBV12-5; TRBD1 matches at 7 bases. Germline values: CDR1 LGHNT, CDR2 FRNRAP. The CDR3 has 13 residues. The DNA for the CDR3 is TGCACCTACCCCTGGGACAGCTTGGCCGAGCAGTACTTC. Translated: CTYPWDSLAEQYF. The entire variable domain, with the rest obtained from reference TRBV12-5 and TRBJ2-7, is as follows: DARVTQTPRHKVTEMGQEVTMRCQPILGHNTVFWYRQTMMQGLELLAYFRNRAPLDDSGMPKDRFSAEMPDATLATLKIQPSEPRDSAVYFCTYPWDSLAEQYFGPGTRLTVT.